A single sample gave rise to the 21 T cell receptor beta chains below, sequenced in a study of post-analysis software for immune sequencing data. Study-level findings and limits: Five TRBV segments occurring more often in patients than controls included TRBV5-6, TRBV5-1 and TRBV20-1.

Incorporated into the TCR beta cDNA libraries were unique molecular identifiers, which served to reduce PCR and sequencing biases. TCRdb passed the PCR reads through MiXCR, listing each CDR3 protein once. This table has about 210,000 distinct CDR3 sequences, around 30% appearing once. These receptors' antigens are unknown. Sequencing was done on a sample of blood. The source of these receptors is a girl between 2 and 17 years old with multiple sclerosis.

This chain connects TRBV11-2 to TRBJ2-5; D not resolved. This CDR3 spans 13 amino acids. The V end lost 4 bases, the J end lost 4 bases, and 10 bases lay between the germline ends. Per germline, CDR1 SGHAT and CDR2 FQNNGV. The CDR3 is CASSSSRVETQYF. The CDR3 region has the DNA TGTGCCAGCAGCTCGTCCCGGGTAGAGACCCAGTACTTC.

This clonotype came up a few times. The junction differs from germline at one of its ends, possibly a read error. This CDR3 reads CASSFQMGTGHEQYF. The DNA of the CDR3 is TGTGCTAGCAGCTTCCAGATGGGGACAGGCCACGAGCAGTACTTC. The J gene is TRBJ2-7, the V gene TRBV7-7; 8 bases match TRBD1. Germline V gives CDR1 SSHAT, CDR2 FNYEAQ (reference sequence). CDR3 length: 15 residues.

This clonotype was seen ten or more times. The CDR3 reads CSVGGAGWNTEAFF. The CDR3 DNA reads TGCAGCGTTGGCGGGGCAGGGTGGAACACTGAAGCTTTCTTT. The chain joins TRBV29-1 to TRBJ1-1, with a possible D match to TRBD1 (5 bases). V lost 4 bases to trimming and J lost 1 base, with 13 bases between them. The CDR3 length is 14 residues. The V gene's germline CDR1 is SQVTM and CDR2 ANQGSEA.

This clonotype was observed at least ten times. The rearrangement uses TRBV29-1 and TRBJ2-1, with D perhaps TRBD2 (6 bases). The CDR3 consists of 14 residues. Germline V lookup: CDR1 SQVTM, CDR2 ANQGSEA. V was clipped by 2 bases and J by 4 bases, with 12 bases between them. The CDR3 reads CSVERESPYNEQFF. CDR3 coding DNA: TGCAGCGTTGAACGGGAGAGCCCATACAATGAGCAGTTCTTC.

Notes on this clonotype: Given a much more abundant clone one base away, this may be a read error. This rearrangement joins TRBV7-9 to TRBJ1-6; D is unclear. The V gene's germline CDR1 is SEHNR and CDR2 FQNEAQ (reference sequence). The CDR3 is made up of 13 amino acids. Trimming left V 4 bases short and J 8 bases short, with 9 bases between. The CDR3 sequence is CASSSIQDSPLHF. The CDR3 nucleotides are TGTGCCAGCAGCTCCATCCAAGATTCACCCCTCCACTTT. Combining the CDR3 with reference TRBV7-9 and TRBJ1-6 gives the whole variable domain DTGVSQNPRHKITKRGQNVTFRCDPISEHNRLYWYRQTLGQGPEFLTYFQNEAQLEKSRLLSDRFSAERPKGSFSTLEIQRTEQGDSAMYLCASSSIQDSPLHFGNGTRLTVT.

This clonotype was detected ten times or more. The chain carries TRBV12-3 or TRBV12-4 and TRBJ1-5, with 9 bases that match TRBD1. The CDR3 is made up of 15 amino acids. Trimming at V came to 6 bases and at J to 2 bases, leaving 5 bases not matched to a gene. DNA for the CDR3: TGTGCCAGCAGGGGGACAGGGTTGGGCAATCAGCCCCAGCATTTT. As protein: CASRGTGLGNQPQHF.

There are many counts of this clonotype. The chain carries TRBV5-1 and TRBJ1-6; 9 nucleotides agree with TRBD1. Germline trimming cut 3 bases from V and 8 bases from J; bases unmatched to any gene: 6. This CDR3 has 15 amino acids. Germline lookup yields CDR1 SGHRS and CDR2 YFSETQ. CDR3 residues: CASSYPGTGYSPLHF. CDR3 sequence (DNA): TGCGCCAGCAGCTATCCCGGGACAGGGTATTCACCCCTCCACTTT.

This clonotype has a handful of counts. A read error may be the cause here, since a much bigger clone is one base away. V usage is TRBV5-1 and J usage is TRBJ2-1; 10 nucleotides line up with TRBD1. TRBJ2-7 explains the end of the DNA better; the J call may be wrong. Germline CDR1 and CDR2: SGHRS and YFSETQ. CDR3 length equals 15 residues. The CDR3 nucleotides are TGCGCCAGCAGCCTAGACAGGGGGCCCTACAATGAGCAGTACTTC. As protein: CASSLDRGPYNEQYF.

This clonotype came up a few times. This chain links TRBV20-1 with TRBJ2-7; 11 bases are shared with TRBD2. Germline trimming cut 6 bases from V and 7 bases from J; bases unmatched to any gene: 11. The CDR3 extends over 14 amino acids. Per the germline V gene, CDR1 is DFQATT and CDR2 is SNEGSKA (reference sequence). In DNA form, the CDR3 reads TGCAGTGCAAGTCTAGCGGGAGGTTACAATGAGCAGTACTTC. As protein: CSASLAGGYNEQYF.

This clonotype was detected many times. The V and J genes are TRBV6-8 and TRBJ2-1; the match to TRBD2 covers 8 bases. The V segment lost 3 bases and the J segment 5 bases; nucleotides outside the gene matches: 9. The CDR3 contains 16 residues. Germline CDR1 and CDR2: MNHGY and SAAAGT. In DNA, the CDR3 is TGTGCCAGCAGTTATTCGGGGGGGGGCAGCGACAATGAGCAGTTCTTC. It translates to CASSYSGGGSDNEQFF.

This CDR3 is CASSLVTTGTFSYEQYF. DNA for the CDR3: TGCGCCAGCAGCTTGGTCACCACAGGGACTTTCTCCTACGAGCAGTACTTC. The J gene is TRBJ2-7, the V gene TRBV5-1; D tentatively fits TRBD1 or TRBD2 (6 bases each). Germline V gene sequence: CDR1 SGHRS, CDR2 YFSETQ. The V and J ends lost 0 bases and 0 bases respectively, with 16 bases between them. The CDR3 is made up of 17 amino acids.

This chain joins TRBV29-1 and TRBJ2-3; D is possibly TRBD2 (5 bases). With 5 bases removed from V and 2 bases from J, the gap between germline ends came to 14 bases. Germline CDR1 is SQVTM and CDR2 is ANQGSEA. This CDR3 comprises 14 residues. DNA for the CDR3: TGCAGCGTTCGTGGCCCCGGGATCACAGATACGCAGTATTTT. Protein product: CSVRGPGITDTQYF.

This clonotype was recorded at least ten times. The chain recombines TRBV2 with TRBJ2-7; D is uncertain. Trimming shortened V by 6 bases and J by 6 bases, and 12 bases separated the two germline ends. This CDR3 has 12 amino acids. Germline assignment: CDR1 SNHLY and CDR2 FYNNEI. CDR3 sequence (DNA): TGTGCCAGCAGATTATCCACGGGCGAGCAGTACTTC. Its translation: CASRLSTGEQYF. The full variable domain, completed using reference TRBV2 and TRBJ2-7, is EPEVTQTPSHQVTQMGQEVILRCVPISNHLYFYWYRQILGQKVEFLVSFYNNEISEKSEIFDDQFSVERPDGSNFTLKIRSTKLEDSAMYFCASRLSTGEQYFGPGTRLTVT.

About this clonotype: This sequence may be a read error, since a much larger clone differs from it by one base. The chain is built from TRBV5-1 and TRBJ2-5; D remains unclear. The J call may be wrong; the DNA end is better matched by TRBJ2-7. Per the germline V gene, CDR1 is SGHRS and CDR2 is YFSETQ. This CDR3 spans 13 amino acids. The CDR3 region has the DNA TGCGCCGGCAGCTTAGGGAACAGCTACGAGCAGTACTTC. Amino acid sequence: CAGSLGNSYEQYF.

This clonotype has just a few counts. The chain joins TRBV5-1 to TRBJ2-1, with D hard to call. There are 14 residues in the CDR3. CDR1 and CDR2 (germline): SGHRS, YFSETQ. V lost 0 bases, J lost 4 bases, and 8 bases lay in between. CDR3 amino acids: CASSLVPSYNEQFF. In DNA, the CDR3 is TGCGCCAGCAGCTTGGTCCCCTCGTACAATGAGCAGTTCTTC.

This clonotype has only a few counts. CDR3 DNA: TGCGCCAGCAGCCAAGATAGATATCCGAATCAGCCCCAGCATTTT. It translates to CASSQDRYPNQPQHF. This chain links TRBV4-1 with TRBJ1-5; no reliable D call. V was trimmed by 0 bases and J by 4 bases, leaving 10 bases between them. The germline CDR1 and CDR2 sequences are MGHRA and YSYEKL. The CDR3 is 15 residues long.

This clonotype was seen many times. This chain connects TRBV14 to TRBJ2-7; D is perhaps TRBD1 (7 bases). This CDR3 is 13 amino acids long. CDR1 is SGHDN and CDR2 is FVKESK in the germline V gene. Trimming removed 9 bases at V and 7 bases at J, with 19 bases between. The CDR3: CASQGGFATEQYF. The CDR3 nucleotides are TGTGCCAGTCAGGGGGGATTCGCTACGGAGCAGTACTTC.

This clonotype was picked up a small number of times. This chain uses TRBV4-1 with TRBJ1-5; D remains ambiguous. This CDR3 spans 14 amino acids. The V end lost 0 bases, the J end lost 4 bases, and 7 bases lay between the germline ends. CDR1 and CDR2 from the germline V gene are MGHRA and YSYEKL. The CDR3 here is CASSQELRNQPQHF. The CDR3, as DNA: TGCGCCAGCAGCCAAGAGTTAAGGAATCAGCCCCAGCATTTT.

Comment on this clonotype: A read error may explain this, as a much larger clone is one base away. V is TRBV5-1 and J is TRBJ2-5; D is unresolved. Germline V gene sequence: CDR1 SGHRS, CDR2 YFSETQ. This CDR3 spans 14 amino acids. As DNA, the CDR3 is TGCGCCAGCAGCTTTTCGACACTCCAAGGGACCCAGTACTTC. As protein: CASSFSTLQGTQYF. Full variable domain (missing parts from reference TRBV5-1 and TRBJ2-5): KAGVTQTPRYLIKTRGQQVTLSCSPISGHRSVSWYQQTPGQGLQFLFEYFSETQRNKGNFPGRFSGRQFSNSRSEMNVSTLELGDSALYLCASSFSTLQGTQYFGPGTRLLVL.

Concerning this clonotype itself: A much larger clone differs from this one at a single base, so this may be a read error. The chain employs TRBV5-1 and TRBJ2-6; D might be TRBD1 (5 bases). The CDR3 is made up of 15 amino acids. CDR1 and CDR2 (germline): SGHRS, YFSETQ. The CDR3 nucleotides are TGCGCCAGCAGTGACGGCCCGTCTGGGGCCAACGTCCGGACTTTC. Its protein product is CASSDGPSGANVRTF.

The chain recombines TRBV4-3 with TRBJ2-1, with a possible D match to TRBD1 (6 bases). Deletions cut 2 bases from V and 7 bases from J, with 15 bases between. CDR1 is LGHNA, CDR2 YSLEER, per germline. This CDR3 comprises 15 residues. Written as DNA, the CDR3 is TGCGCCAGCAGCCAAACTAGGGGGTGGGGGAATGAGCAGTTCTTC. Translating it yields CASSQTRGWGNEQFF.